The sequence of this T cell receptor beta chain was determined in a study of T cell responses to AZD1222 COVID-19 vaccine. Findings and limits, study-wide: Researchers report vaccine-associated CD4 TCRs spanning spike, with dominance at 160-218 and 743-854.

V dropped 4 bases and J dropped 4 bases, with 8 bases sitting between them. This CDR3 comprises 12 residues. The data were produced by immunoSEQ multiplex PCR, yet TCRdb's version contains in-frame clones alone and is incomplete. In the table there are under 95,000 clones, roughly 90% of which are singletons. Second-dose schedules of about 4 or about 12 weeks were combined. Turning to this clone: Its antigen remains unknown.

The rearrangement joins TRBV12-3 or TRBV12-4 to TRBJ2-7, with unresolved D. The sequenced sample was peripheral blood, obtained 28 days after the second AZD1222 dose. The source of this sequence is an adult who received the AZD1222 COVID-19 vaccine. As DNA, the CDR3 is TGTGCCAGCAGTTACAACCCATACGAGCAGTACTTC. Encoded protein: CASSYNPYEQYF.